These 7 T cell receptor beta chains came from one sample sequenced in a study of shared clonotypes between healthy human individuals. Naive CD8 cells were CD45RO-negative, positively selected for CCR7, excluding terminally differentiated effector memory CD45RA+ cells. Repertoires were generated with immunoSEQ multiplex PCR, while TCRdb's copy carries only in-frame clones and drops some. The sample shows about 820,000 clones, 80% to 95% of them seen only once. Sequenced sample: naive CD8+ T cells sorted from blood. Receptor source: a young man in good health.

The rearrangement links TRBV27 to TRBJ2-1, with D hard to call. The CDR3 totals 14 residues. Deletions cut 5 bases from V and 5 bases from J, with 13 bases between. Germline CDR1 is MNHEY and CDR2 is SMNVEV (reference sequence). The CDR3 sequence: CASSTFPNDNEQFF. The CDR3 DNA reads as TGTGCCAGCAGTACCTTTCCGAACGACAATGAGCAGTTCTTC.

The table lists this clone with a count of one. The rearrangement links TRBV28 to TRBJ2-7; D unclear. CDR1 MDHEN and CDR2 SYDVKM come from the germline V gene. This CDR3 is built from 11 residues. V dropped 1 base and J dropped 6 bases, with 4 bases sitting between them. The CDR3 is CASSLLSEQYF. The DNA of the CDR3 is TGTGCCAGCAGTTTATTGAGCGAGCAGTACTTC.

The genes are TRBV7-9 and TRBJ2-7, with 9 positions matching TRBD1. This CDR3 comprises 16 residues. V dropped 5 bases and J dropped 7; count of bases not matched to a gene: 15. Per germline, CDR1 SEHNR and CDR2 FQNEAQ (reference sequence). CDR3 region: CASSPPYPQGAKEQYF. The CDR3 bases are TGTGCCAGCAGCCCGCCATACCCACAGGGGGCAAAGGAGCAGTACTTC.

Details on this clone: Being one base from a much bigger clone, this may be a read error. The same CDR3 also results from other DNA sequences found in this sample. The chain couples TRBV27 to TRBJ2-1; no definite D call. CDR1 and CDR2 (germline): MNHEY, SMNVEV (reference sequence). With 8 bases removed from V and 4 bases from J, the gap between germline ends came to 3 bases. This CDR3 has 10 amino acids. CDR3 loop: CASGYNEQFF. CDR3 nucleotides: TGTGCCAGCGGGTACAATGAGCAGTTCTTC.

J is TRBJ2-1 and V is TRBV5-1; tentative D call: TRBD2 (5 bases). Per germline, CDR1 SGHRS and CDR2 YFSETQ. There are 15 residues in the CDR3. V was shortened by 0 bases and J by 8 bases, with 15 bases between the two germline ends. The CDR3 DNA reads as TGCGCCAGCAGCTTGGGGGCAGAAGGGAGCCATGAGCAGTTCTTC. It encodes CASSLGAEGSHEQFF.

The rearrangement joins TRBV2 to TRBJ2-7; possible D gene TRBD1, 5 bases. Germline V gene lookup returns CDR1 SNHLY and CDR2 FYNNEI. The CDR3 sequence is 12 residues long. Trimming left V 8 bases short and J 5 bases short, with 13 bases between. In DNA, the CDR3 is TGTGCCAGCGTAACAGGTTCTGACGAGCAGTACTTC. Translation gives CASVTGSDEQYF.

As regards this clone: Within the sample, other DNA sequences also encode this same CDR3. The gene calls are TRBV7-9 and TRBJ1-1; D remains ambiguous. V was cut by 4 bases and J by 3 bases, with 6 bases left in between. Germline lookup yields CDR1 SEHNR and CDR2 FQNEAQ (reference sequence). The CDR3 length is 12 residues. The CDR3 reads CASSSEDTEAFF. CDR3 nucleotides: TGTGCCAGCAGCTCCGAGGACACTGAAGCTTTCTTT.